This T cell receptor (beta chain) emerged from a study of T cells in narcolepsy. The CDR3 extends over 16 amino acids. The ends lost 0 bases at V and 8 bases at J; junction bases unmatched: 6. The germline gives CDR1 SGDLS, CDR2 YYNGEE. TCRdb keeps only in-frame clones here, not all; method: immunoSEQ multiplex PCR. The table has 34,000 or so clones, roughly 79% seen once. This chain uses TRBV9 with TRBJ2-1; 12 bases match TRBD2. The receptor was derived from a human donor in good health. The sequencing input was memory (CD45RA-) CD4+ T cells from blood. The CDR3 coding sequence is TGTGCCAGCAGCGTAGTCGGGACTAGCGGGTTCGATGAGCAGTTCTTC. As protein: CASSVVGTSGFDEQFF.